The TCR beta chain under discussion was sequenced for a study of blood T cells in healthy people across ages. Study findings and constraints: More naive CD4+ cells and higher diversity were found in long-lived than in aged donors.

This clonotype has a handful of counts. What it binds is unknown. The CDR3 covers 13 residues. Deletions cut 3 bases from V and 3 bases from J, with 6 bases between. CDR1 SNHLY and CDR2 FYNNEI come from the germline V gene. Primers used in a second PCR of about 6 to 12 cycles were a sample-barcoded 5' primer and a J-beta primer mix. MiXCR, run by TCRdb on the 5' RACE reads, gives a single entry per CDR3 protein. The sample holds 700,000 to 1,000,000 distinct CDR3 sequences, 44% seen once. Per-sample PBMC isolation yielded at least 6.5 million cells. The source of this sequence is a man aged 55 to 70 in good health. The sample taken for sequencing was blood. V gene TRBV2 combines with J gene TRBJ2-1; D uncertain. As DNA, the CDR3 is TGTGCCAGCAGTGAGCAAATCTACAATGAGCAGTTCTTC. This codes for CASSEQIYNEQFF.